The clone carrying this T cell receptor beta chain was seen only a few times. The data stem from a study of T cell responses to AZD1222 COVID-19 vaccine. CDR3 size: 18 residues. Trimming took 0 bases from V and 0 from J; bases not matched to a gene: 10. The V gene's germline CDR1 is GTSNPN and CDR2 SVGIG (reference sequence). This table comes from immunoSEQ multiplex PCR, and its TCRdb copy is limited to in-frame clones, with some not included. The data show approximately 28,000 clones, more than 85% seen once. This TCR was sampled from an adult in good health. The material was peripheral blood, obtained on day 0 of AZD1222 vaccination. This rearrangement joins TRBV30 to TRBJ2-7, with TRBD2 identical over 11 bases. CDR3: CAWSVRGLAGGTSYEQYF. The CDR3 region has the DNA TGTGCCTGGAGTGTAAGGGGGCTAGCGGGAGGAACCTCCTACGAGCAGTACTTC.